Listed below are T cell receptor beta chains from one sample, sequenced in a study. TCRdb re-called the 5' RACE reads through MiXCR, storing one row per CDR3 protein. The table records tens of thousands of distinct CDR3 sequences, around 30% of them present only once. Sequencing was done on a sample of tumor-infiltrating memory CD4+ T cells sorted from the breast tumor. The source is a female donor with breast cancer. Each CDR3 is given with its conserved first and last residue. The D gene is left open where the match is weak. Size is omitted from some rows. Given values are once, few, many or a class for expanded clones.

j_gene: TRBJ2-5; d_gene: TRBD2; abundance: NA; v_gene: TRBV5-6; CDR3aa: CASSLEPSGSAETQYF; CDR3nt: TGTGCCAGCAGCTTGGAGCCTAGCGGGAGCGCGGAGACCCAGTACTTC
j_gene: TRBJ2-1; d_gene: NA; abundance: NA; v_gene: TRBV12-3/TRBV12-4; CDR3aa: CASSSRGNEQFF; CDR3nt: TGTGCCAGCAGTTCCAGGGGTAATGAGCAGTTCTTC
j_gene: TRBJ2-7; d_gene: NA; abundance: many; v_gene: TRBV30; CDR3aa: CAWSRGSYEQYF; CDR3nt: TGTGCCTGGAGTAGGGGTTCCTACGAGCAGTACTTC
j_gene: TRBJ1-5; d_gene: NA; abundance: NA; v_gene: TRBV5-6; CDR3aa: CASSFAGHQPQHF; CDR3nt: TGTGCCAGCAGCTTTGCTGGTCATCAGCCCCAGCATTTT
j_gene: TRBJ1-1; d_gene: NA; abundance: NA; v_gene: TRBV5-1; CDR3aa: CASSLADRIMAFF; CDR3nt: TGCGCCAGCAGCTTGGCCGATCGGATAATGGCTTTCTTT
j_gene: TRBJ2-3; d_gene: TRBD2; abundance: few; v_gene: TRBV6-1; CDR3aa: CASPWEPSGSRRTDTQYF; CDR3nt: TGTGCCAGTCCCTGGGAGCCTAGCGGGAGCCGGAGGACAGATACGCAGTATTTT
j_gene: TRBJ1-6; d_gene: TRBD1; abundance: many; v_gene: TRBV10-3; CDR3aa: CAIRGDRVGYNSPLHF; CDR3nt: TGTGCCATCAGGGGGGACAGGGTCGGCTATAATTCACCCCTCCACTTT
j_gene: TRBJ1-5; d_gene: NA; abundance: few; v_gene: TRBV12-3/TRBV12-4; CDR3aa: CASSFEKSQPQHF; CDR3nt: TGTGCCAGCAGTTTTGAGAAGTCTCAGCCCCAGCATTTT
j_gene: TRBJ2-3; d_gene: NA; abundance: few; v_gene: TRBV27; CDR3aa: CASSAGDTQYF; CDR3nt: TGTGCCAGCAGTGCAGGAGATACGCAGTATTTT
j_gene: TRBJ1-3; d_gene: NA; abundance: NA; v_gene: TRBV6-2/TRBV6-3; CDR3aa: CASRLRQTGNTIYF; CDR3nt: TGTGCCAGCAGACTAAGACAGACTGGAAACACCATATATTTT
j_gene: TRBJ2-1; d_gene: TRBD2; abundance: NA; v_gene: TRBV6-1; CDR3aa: CASRPAGVSGNEQFF; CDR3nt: TGTGCCAGCAGACCAGCGGGAGTAAGCGGCAATGAGCAGTTCTTC
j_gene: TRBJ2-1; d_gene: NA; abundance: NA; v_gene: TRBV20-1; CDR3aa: CSAKETDSSYNEQFF; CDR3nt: TGCAGTGCTAAGGAAACGGATAGCTCCTACAATGAGCAGTTCTTC
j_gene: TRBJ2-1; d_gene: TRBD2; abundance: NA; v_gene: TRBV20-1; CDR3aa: CSARPVTSLTRNEQFF; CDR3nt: TGCAGTGCTAGACCTGTGACTAGCCTTACTCGGAATGAGCAGTTCTTC
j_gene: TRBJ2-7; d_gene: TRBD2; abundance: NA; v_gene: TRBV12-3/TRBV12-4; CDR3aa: CASGPLGGAGGSTQYF; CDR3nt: TGTGCCAGCGGCCCCCTAGGTGGAGCGGGAGGGTCGACGCAGTACTTC
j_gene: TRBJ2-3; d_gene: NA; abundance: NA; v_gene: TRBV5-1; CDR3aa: CASSLGRAGGTDTQYF; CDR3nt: TGCGCCAGCAGCTTGGGAAGGGCAGGAGGGACAGATACGCAGTATTTT
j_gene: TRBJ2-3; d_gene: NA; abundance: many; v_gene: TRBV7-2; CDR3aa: CASSSGVSTDTQYF; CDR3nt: TGTGCCAGCAGCTCCGGGGTTAGCACAGATACGCAGTATTTT
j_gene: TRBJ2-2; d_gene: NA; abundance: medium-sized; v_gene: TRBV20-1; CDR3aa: CSAPEGEGGIGELFF; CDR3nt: TGCAGTGCCCCCGAGGGCGAGGGCGGAATCGGGGAGCTGTTTTTT
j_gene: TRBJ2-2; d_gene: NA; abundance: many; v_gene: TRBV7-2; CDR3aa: CASSLFHWRADTGELFF; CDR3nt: TGTGCCAGCAGCTTATTCCACTGGCGGGCGGACACCGGGGAGCTGTTTTTT
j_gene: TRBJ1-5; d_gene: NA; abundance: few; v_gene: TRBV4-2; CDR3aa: CASSQEEGYSNQPQHF; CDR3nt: TGTGCCAGCAGCCAAGAGGAGGGCTATAGCAATCAGCCCCAGCATTTT
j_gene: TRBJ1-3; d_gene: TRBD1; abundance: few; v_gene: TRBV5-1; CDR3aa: CASSAWDSSGNTIYF; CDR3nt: TGCGCCAGCAGCGCCTGGGACAGCTCTGGAAACACCATATATTTT
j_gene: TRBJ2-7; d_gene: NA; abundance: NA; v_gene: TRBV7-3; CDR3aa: CAGSLGLSYEQYF; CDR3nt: TGTGCCGGCAGCTTAGGACTCAGCTACGAGCAGTACTTC
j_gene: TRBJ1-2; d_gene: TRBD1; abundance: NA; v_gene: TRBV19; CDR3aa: CASSTGRTGDYGYTF; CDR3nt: TGTGCCAGTAGTACCGGTCGGACAGGGGACTATGGCTACACCTTC
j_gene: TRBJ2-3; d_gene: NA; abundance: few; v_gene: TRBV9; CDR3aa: CASSAQGEDKYF; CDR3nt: TGTGCCAGCAGCGCCCAGGGGGAGGATAAGTATTTT
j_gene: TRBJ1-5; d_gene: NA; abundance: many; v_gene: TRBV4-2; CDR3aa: CASSQDRRGNQPQHF; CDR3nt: TGTGCCAGCAGCCAAGATCGGAGGGGCAATCAGCCCCAGCATTTT
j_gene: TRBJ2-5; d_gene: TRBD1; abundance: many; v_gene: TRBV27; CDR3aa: CASRRTGSETQYF; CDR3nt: TGTGCCAGCAGACGGACAGGGAGTGAGACCCAGTACTTC
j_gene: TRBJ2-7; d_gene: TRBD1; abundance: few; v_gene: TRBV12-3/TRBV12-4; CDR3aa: CASSFRDRGFYEQYF; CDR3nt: TGTGCCAGCAGTTTCCGGGACAGGGGGTTCTACGAGCAGTACTTC
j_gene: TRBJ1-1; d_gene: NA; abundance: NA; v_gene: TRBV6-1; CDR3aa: CASSSPETGNTGAFF; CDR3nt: TGTGCCAGCAGTTCGCCGGAGACAGGAAACACTGGAGCTTTCTTT
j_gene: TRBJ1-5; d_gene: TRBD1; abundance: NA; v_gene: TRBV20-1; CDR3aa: CSADHLGTVDSNQPQHF; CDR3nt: TGCAGTGCTGACCATTTAGGGACAGTAGATAGCAATCAGCCCCAGCATTTT
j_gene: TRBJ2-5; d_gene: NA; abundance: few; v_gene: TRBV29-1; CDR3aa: CSVEDWVETQYF; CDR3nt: TGCAGCGTTGAAGACTGGGTGGAGACCCAGTACTTC
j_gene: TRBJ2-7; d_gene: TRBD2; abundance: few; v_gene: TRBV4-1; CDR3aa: CANLAGGISYEQYF; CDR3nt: TGCGCCAACTTAGCGGGAGGAATCTCCTACGAGCAGTACTTC
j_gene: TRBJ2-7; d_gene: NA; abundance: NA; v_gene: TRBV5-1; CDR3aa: CASSLEWGTEYEQYF; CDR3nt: TGCGCCAGCAGCTTGGAGTGGGGAACGGAATACGAGCAGTACTTC
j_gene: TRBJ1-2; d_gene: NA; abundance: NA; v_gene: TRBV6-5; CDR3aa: CASSYSGRGRGYTF; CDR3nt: TGTGCCAGCAGTTACTCTGGCAGGGGTCGGGGCTACACCTTC
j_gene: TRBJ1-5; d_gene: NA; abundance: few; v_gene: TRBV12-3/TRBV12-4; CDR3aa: CASSFGGRAYQPQHF; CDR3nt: TGTGCCAGCAGTTTTGGCGGCAGGGCATATCAGCCCCAGCATTTT
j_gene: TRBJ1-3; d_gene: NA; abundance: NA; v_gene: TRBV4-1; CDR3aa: CASSQDPGVRGNTIYF; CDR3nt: TGCGCCAGCAGCCAAGATCCCGGGGTAAGGGGAAACACCATATATTTT
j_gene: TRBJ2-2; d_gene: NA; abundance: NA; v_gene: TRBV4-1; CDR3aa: CASAEGVLAGELFF; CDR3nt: TGCGCCAGTGCCGAGGGGGTGCTAGCCGGGGAGCTGTTTTTT
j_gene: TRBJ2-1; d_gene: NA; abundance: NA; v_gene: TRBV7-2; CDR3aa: CASSHPERYEQFF; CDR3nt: TGTGCCAGCAGCCACCCGGAGCGGTATGAGCAGTTCTTC
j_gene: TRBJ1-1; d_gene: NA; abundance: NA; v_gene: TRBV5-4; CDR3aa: CASSLESFAEASF; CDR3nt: TGTGCCAGCAGCTTGGAGTCCTTTGCGGAAGCTTCCTTT
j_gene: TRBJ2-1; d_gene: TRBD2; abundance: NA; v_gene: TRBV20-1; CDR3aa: CSAEGLAGDSYNEQFF; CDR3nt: TGCAGTGCCGAGGGACTAGCGGGGGACTCCTACAATGAGCAGTTCTTC
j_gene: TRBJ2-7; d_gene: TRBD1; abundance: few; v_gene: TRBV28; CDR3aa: CASSLAGGLSEQYF; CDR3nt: TGTGCCAGCAGTTTGGCAGGGGGCCTTTCCGAGCAGTACTTC
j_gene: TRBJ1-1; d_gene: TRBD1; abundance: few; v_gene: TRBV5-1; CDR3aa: CASSLAFRGAEAFF; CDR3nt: TGCGCCAGCAGCTTGGCTTTCAGGGGGGCGGAAGCTTTCTTT
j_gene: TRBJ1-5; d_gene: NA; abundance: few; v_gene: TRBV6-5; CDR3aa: CASTPEPQHF; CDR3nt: TGTGCCAGCACCCCGGAACCCCAGCATTTT
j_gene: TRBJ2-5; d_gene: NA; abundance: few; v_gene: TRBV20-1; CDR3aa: CSLQVAGRETQYF; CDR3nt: TGCAGCCTACAGGTGGCGGGGAGAGAGACCCAGTACTTC
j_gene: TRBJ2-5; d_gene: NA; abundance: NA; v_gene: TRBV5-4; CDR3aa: CASSLFESDQETQYF; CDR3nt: TGTGCCAGCAGCTTGTTTGAGAGCGACCAAGAGACCCAGTACTTC
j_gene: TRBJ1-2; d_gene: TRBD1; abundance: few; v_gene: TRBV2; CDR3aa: CASSPGRGQGNGYTF; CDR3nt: TGTGCCAGCAGCCCGGGGAGGGGACAGGGGAATGGCTACACCTTC
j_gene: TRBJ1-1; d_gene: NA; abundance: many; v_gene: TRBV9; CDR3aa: CASTPGPNTEAFF; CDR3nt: TGTGCCAGCACCCCCGGCCCCAACACTGAAGCTTTCTTT
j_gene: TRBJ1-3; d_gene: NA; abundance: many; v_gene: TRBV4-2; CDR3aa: CASSQVYWTAGNTIYF; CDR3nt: TGTGCCAGCAGCCAAGTATATTGGACAGCGGGAAACACCATATATTTT
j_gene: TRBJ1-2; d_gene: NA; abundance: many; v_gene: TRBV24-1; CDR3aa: CATSPGNYGYTF; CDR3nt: TGTGCCACCAGTCCTGGGAACTATGGCTACACCTTC
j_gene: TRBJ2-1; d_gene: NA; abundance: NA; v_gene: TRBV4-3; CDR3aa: CASSRNFDTEQFF; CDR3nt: TGCGCCAGCAGCCGAAACTTCGACACTGAGCAGTTCTTC
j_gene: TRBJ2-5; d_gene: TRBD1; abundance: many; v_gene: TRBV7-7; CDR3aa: CASSSAGGWDETQYF; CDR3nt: TGTGCCAGCAGCAGCGCAGGGGGCTGGGACGAGACCCAGTACTTC
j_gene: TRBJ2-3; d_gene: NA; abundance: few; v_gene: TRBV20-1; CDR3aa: CSATQPRQTSTDTQYF; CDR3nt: TGCAGTGCTACCCAGCCCAGACAGACGAGCACAGATACGCAGTATTTT
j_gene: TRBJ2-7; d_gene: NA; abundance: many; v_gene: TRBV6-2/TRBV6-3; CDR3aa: CASSYFPTEEQYF; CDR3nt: TGTGCCAGCAGTTACTTTCCGACAGAAGAGCAGTACTTC
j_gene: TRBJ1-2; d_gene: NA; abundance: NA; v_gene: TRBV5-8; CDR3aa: CASSYFSGTPYGYTF; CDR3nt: TGTGCCAGCAGCTACTTCTCCGGGACACCATATGGCTACACCTTC
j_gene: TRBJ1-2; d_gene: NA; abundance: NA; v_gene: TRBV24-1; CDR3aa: CATSDLDRNGYTF; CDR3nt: TGTGCCACCAGTGATTTGGACAGGAATGGCTACACCTTC
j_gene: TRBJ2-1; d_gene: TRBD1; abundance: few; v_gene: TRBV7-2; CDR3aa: CASSFVPGQNYNEQFF; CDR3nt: TGTGCCAGCAGCTTCGTTCCGGGACAGAATTACAATGAGCAGTTCTTC
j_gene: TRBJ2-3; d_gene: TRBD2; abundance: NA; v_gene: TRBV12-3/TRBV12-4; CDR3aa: CASRRRPELAGGTDTQYF; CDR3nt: TGTGCCAGCAGGAGACGACCTGAACTAGCGGGAGGAACAGATACGCAGTATTTT
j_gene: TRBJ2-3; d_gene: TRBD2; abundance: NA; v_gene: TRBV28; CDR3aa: CASGGGRRTSGKDTQYF; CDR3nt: TGTGCCAGCGGGGGGGGCAGAAGGACTAGCGGGAAGGATACGCAGTATTTT
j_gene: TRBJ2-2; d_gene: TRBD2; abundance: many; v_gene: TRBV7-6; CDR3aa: CASSLSGAGELFF; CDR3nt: TGTGCCAGCAGCCTTAGCGGGGCCGGGGAGCTGTTTTTT
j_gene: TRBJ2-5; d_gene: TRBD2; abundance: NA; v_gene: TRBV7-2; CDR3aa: CASSLEWEGTQYF; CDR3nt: TGTGCCAGCAGCTTAGAGTGGGAGGGGACCCAGTACTTC
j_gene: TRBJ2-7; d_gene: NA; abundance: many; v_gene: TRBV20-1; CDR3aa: CSAGSRAQSGEQYF; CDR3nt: TGCAGTGCTGGGAGCCGGGCCCAAAGCGGCGAGCAGTACTTC
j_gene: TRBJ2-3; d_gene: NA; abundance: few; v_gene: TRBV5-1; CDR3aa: CASSLAGLQTDTQYF; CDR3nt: TGCGCCAGCAGCTTGGCTGGACTCCAAACAGATACGCAGTATTTT